These 7 T cell receptor beta chains share one sample of origin, sequenced in a study of cytomegalovirus exposure and HLA in healthy donors. The PCR employed 60 Vbeta primers together with 13 Jbeta primers. Only in-frame clones appear in the TCRdb table, and some are missing; sequencing was by immunoSEQ multiplex PCR. Altogether about 130,000 clones are present, about 74% being singletons, with the ten largest covering over 2.5%. Material: PBMCs. The receptors originated from a middle-aged man in good health and CMV-seronegative.

The genes are TRBV4-1 and TRBJ2-3; TRBD2 matches 9 bases. V was clipped by 7 bases and J by 0 bases; unmatched bases: 8. The germline gives CDR1 MGHRA, CDR2 YSYEKL. The CDR3 length is 16 residues. The CDR3 DNA follows: TGCGCCAGCATCCTCCAGCGGGGGGTGAGCACAGATACGCAGTATTTT. This sequence encodes CASILQRGVSTDTQYF.

The genes are TRBV6-5 and TRBJ2-7; 8 bases are a match to TRBD1. V was clipped by 5 bases and J by 3 bases; unmatched bases: 9. The CDR3 sequence is 15 residues long. Germline V gene data show CDR1 as MNHEY and CDR2 as SVGAGI. CDR3 nucleotides: TGTGCCAGCAGTCGTTCTCGGGACAGGAGCTACGAGCAGTACTTC. Translation: CASSRSRDRSYEQYF.

J is TRBJ2-1 and V is TRBV29-1, with 13 bases aligning to TRBD2. The CDR3 sequence is 15 residues long. Germline V CDR1 and CDR2: SQVTM, ANQGSEA. V lost 7 bases and J lost 7; bases outside the gene matches: 10. CDR3 nucleotide sequence: TGCAGCGCTGGAAAGACTAGCGGGGGGCCTAATGAGCAGTTCTTC. Translating gives CSAGKTSGGPNEQFF.

V gene TRBV6-1 combines with J gene TRBJ1-1; D unresolved. V lost 6 bases and J lost 2, with 7 bases in between. Germline V gene sequence: CDR1 MNHNS, CDR2 SASEGT. This CDR3 is built from 12 residues. The DNA for the CDR3 is TGTGCCAGCAGAGCAAGAAACACTGAAGCTTTCTTT. It encodes CASRARNTEAFF.

The V gene is TRBV7-9, the J gene TRBJ2-7; D not resolved. Germline V gene data show CDR1 as SEHNR and CDR2 as FQNEAQ (reference sequence). The CDR3 loop spans 11 amino acids. With 2 bases removed from V and 3 bases from J, the gap between germline ends came to 2 bases. The CDR3 is CASSLLYEQYF. CDR3 sequence (DNA): TGTGCCAGCAGCTTACTCTACGAGCAGTACTTC.

The chain couples TRBV5-1 to TRBJ2-5; no clear D gene. This CDR3 contains 16 residues. Germline CDR1 SGHRS, CDR2 YFSETQ. The germline V and J ends were trimmed by 3 bases and 5 bases, with 20 bases remaining between them. In nucleotides, the CDR3 is TGCGCCAGCAGCTCACCTTCGACTGAGCAGTGGGAGACCCAGTACTTC. This translates into CASSSPSTEQWETQYF.

This chain uses TRBV2 with TRBJ2-7, with D perhaps matching TRBD2 (6 bases). V was clipped by 6 bases and J by 7 bases, with 10 bases between them. The length of the CDR3 is 11 residues. The V gene's germline CDR1 is SNHLY and CDR2 FYNNEI. The CDR3 nucleotides read TGTGCCAGCAGACTAGCCCGAGAGCAGTACTTC. Amino acids: CASRLAREQYF. The full variable domain, rest sourced from reference TRBV2 and TRBJ2-7, is EPEVTQTPSHQVTQMGQEVILRCVPISNHLYFYWYRQILGQKVEFLVSFYNNEISEKSEIFDDQFSVERPDGSNFTLKIRSTKLEDSAMYFCASRLAREQYFGPGTRLTVT.